This TCR beta chain derives from a study of blood T cell repertoires in COVID-19. Study overall: The cDNA or gDNA used as material had been derived from T cells, B-cell-depleted T cells, or PBMCs.

The CDR3 is made up of 15 amino acids. Germline V gene lookup returns CDR1 SGHNT and CDR2 YYREEE (reference sequence). With V trimmed by 3 bases and J by 5 bases, 10 bases remained unmatched. The assay was immunoSEQ multiplex PCR, and TCRdb's table has in-frame clones only and misses some. The repertoire holds 150,000 to 200,000 clones, with about nine tenths as singletons. Sequencing was carried out using peripheral blood. The genes are TRBV5-4 and TRBJ1-1; 7 nucleotides match TRBD1. This TCR was sampled from a woman between 45 and 65 years old with acute or convalescent COVID-19. CDR3 sequence reads: CASSSRQGGWTEAFF. The CDR3 region has the DNA TGTGCCAGCAGCTCCAGACAGGGAGGATGGACTGAAGCTTTCTTT.